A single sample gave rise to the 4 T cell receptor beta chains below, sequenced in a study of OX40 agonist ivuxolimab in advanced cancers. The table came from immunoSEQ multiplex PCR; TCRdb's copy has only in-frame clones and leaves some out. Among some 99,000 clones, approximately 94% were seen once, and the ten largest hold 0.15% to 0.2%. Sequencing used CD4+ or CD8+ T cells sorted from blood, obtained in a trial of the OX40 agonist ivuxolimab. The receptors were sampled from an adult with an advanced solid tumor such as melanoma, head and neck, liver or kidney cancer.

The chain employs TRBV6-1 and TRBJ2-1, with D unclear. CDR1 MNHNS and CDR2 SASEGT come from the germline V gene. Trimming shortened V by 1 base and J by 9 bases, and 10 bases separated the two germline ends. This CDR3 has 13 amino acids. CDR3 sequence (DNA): TGTGCCAGCAGTGAAGAGAGTGTTATTGAGCAGTTCTTC. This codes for CASSEESVIEQFF.

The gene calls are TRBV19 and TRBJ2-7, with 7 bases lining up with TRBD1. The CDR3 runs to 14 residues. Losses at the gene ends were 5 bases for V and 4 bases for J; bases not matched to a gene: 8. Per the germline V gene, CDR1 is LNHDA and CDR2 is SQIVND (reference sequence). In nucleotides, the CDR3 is TGTGCCAGTAGTTCGACAGGGCTGGGGTACGAGCAGTACTTC. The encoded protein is CASSSTGLGYEQYF.

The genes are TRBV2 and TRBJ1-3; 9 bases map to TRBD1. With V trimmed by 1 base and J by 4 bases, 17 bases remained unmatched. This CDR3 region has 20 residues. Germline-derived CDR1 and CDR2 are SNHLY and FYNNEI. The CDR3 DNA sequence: TGTGCCAGCAGTGAAGGGCGCGGGGGGACAGGGCGGAAGAGAGGAAACACCATATATTTT. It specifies CASSEGRGGTGRKRGNTIYF. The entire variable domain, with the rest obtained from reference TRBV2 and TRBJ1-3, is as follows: EPEVTQTPSHQVTQMGQEVILRCVPISNHLYFYWYRQILGQKVEFLVSFYNNEISEKSEIFDDQFSVERPDGSNFTLKIRSTKLEDSAMYFCASSEGRGGTGRKRGNTIYFGEGSWLTVV.

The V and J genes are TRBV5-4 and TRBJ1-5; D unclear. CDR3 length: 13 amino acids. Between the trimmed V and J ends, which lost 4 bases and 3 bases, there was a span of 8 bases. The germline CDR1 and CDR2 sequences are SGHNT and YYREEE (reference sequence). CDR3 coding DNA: TGTGCCAGCAGCCTTGACACCAATCAGCCCCAGCATTTT. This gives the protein CASSLDTNQPQHF.